This note documents a single T cell receptor (beta chain) sequence. The antigen is undetermined. This specimen belongs to a study of PD-1 blockade in classical Hodgkin lymphoma. Sequencing was performed with immunoSEQ multiplex PCR; in TCRdb, only in-frame clones are kept and a portion is missing. The sample has 16,000 or so clones, almost 85% seen once. Time point denoted: newly diagnosed, previously untreated cHL patient sample. Newly diagnosed, untreated classical Hodgkin lymphoma PBMCs provided comparison. Whole-study results and caveats: Reports indicated that newly diagnosed patients had lower baseline TCR diversity than healthy donors did. No one has yet defined what causes the repertoire differences, which may be disease activity or prior therapy.

The germline V gene encodes CDR1 SGHKS and CDR2 YYEKEE (reference sequence). This CDR3 has 14 residues. Trimming shortened V by 0 bases and J by 2 bases, and 6 bases separated the two germline ends. The material sequenced was peripheral blood mononuclear cells (PBMCs). The sequence was collected from a human donor with classical Hodgkin lymphoma. The chain links TRBV5-5 to TRBJ1-5, with D maybe TRBD1 (6 bases). In DNA form, the CDR3 reads TGTGCCAGCAGCTTGGAGGGGGGCAATCAGCCCCAGCATTTT. Translating gives CASSLEGGNQPQHF.